These 15 T cell receptor beta chains were all obtained from the same sample, sequenced in a study of blood T cell repertoires in COVID-19. Method: immunoSEQ multiplex PCR; TCRdb's copy keeps in-frame clones and lacks some. In the table there are 25,000 to 30,000 clones, around 95% of which are singletons. The source material was peripheral blood. The source of these receptors is a human donor with active COVID-19. The donor label of this sample is uncertain.

The chain has TRBV5-1 and TRBJ2-2; TRBD2 aligns across 11 bases. Unmatched junction bases numbered 12, after V lost 3 bases and J lost 2 bases. This CDR3 is 19 amino acids long. From germline, CDR1 is SGHRS and CDR2 YFSETQ. CDR3 loop: CASSSPGTSGRVNTGELFF. The DNA of the CDR3 is TGCGCCAGCAGCTCCCCAGGGACTAGCGGCAGAGTTAACACCGGGGAGCTGTTTTTT.

The chain uses TRBV4-2 and TRBJ1-2; 9 bases match TRBD1. The germline V gene has CDR1 LGHNA and CDR2 YNFKEQ. This CDR3 spans 16 amino acids. With V trimmed by 0 bases and J by 8 bases, 10 bases remained unmatched. CDR3 sequence reads: CASSQDRWRQGVGYTF. For the CDR3, the DNA is TGTGCCAGCAGCCAAGATCGATGGAGACAGGGGGTCGGCTACACCTTC.

This sequence joins TRBV9 and TRBJ1-2, with 9 positions matching TRBD1. This CDR3 has 16 amino acids. Germline V lookup: CDR1 SGDLS, CDR2 YYNGEE. The V and J ends lost 2 bases and 2 bases, in that order; junction bases with no gene match: 7. The CDR3: CASSVASGQGNYGYTF. CDR3 bases: TGTGCCAGCAGCGTTGCCTCAGGACAGGGGAACTATGGCTACACCTTC.

The CDR3 DNA follows: TGTGCCAGCAGTGAATCGACAGGTGCAACCTACGAGCAGTACTTC. This codes for CASSESTGATYEQYF. This rearrangement joins TRBV6-1 to TRBJ2-7; D may be TRBD1 (6 bases). V gave up 2 bases and J gave up 2 bases, with 13 bases separating them. CDR3 length: 15 residues. Looked up from germline, CDR1 is MNHNS and CDR2 is SASEGT.

The J gene is TRBJ1-2, the V gene TRBV19; D remains unclear. V lost 1 base and J 4 bases, leaving 10 bases between the germline ends. Germline loops: CDR1 LNHDA, CDR2 SQIVND (reference sequence). The CDR3 loop spans 14 amino acids. The DNA for the CDR3 is TGTGCCAGTAGTATAGCGAAGGCAGGCTATGGCTACACCTTC. Amino acids: CASSIAKAGYGYTF.

V is TRBV19 and J is TRBJ1-5; the match to TRBD1 covers 8 bases. After removal of 6 bases from V and 1 base from J, the junction contained 5 bases not matched to a gene. CDR3 size: 15 residues. The germline V gene encodes CDR1 LNHDA and CDR2 SQIVND (reference sequence). The CDR3 bases are TGTGCCAGTAGAGACAGGGGTAGGAGCAATCAGCCCCAGCATTTT. It is translated as CASRDRGRSNQPQHF.

This chain joins TRBV6-5 and TRBJ2-3; 10 bases are a match to TRBD1. Losses at the gene ends were 8 bases for V and 3 bases for J; bases not matched to a gene: 2. CDR1 and CDR2 (germline): MNHEY, SVGAGI. CDR3 length: 13 residues. CDR3 sequence reads: CASQDRGTDTQYF. The CDR3 bases are TGTGCCAGCCAGGACAGGGGGACAGATACGCAGTATTTT.

The chain is built from TRBV20-1 and TRBJ2-5, with TRBD2 identical over 7 bases. The trim removed 3 bases at V and 6 bases at J, leaving 10 bases unmatched. This CDR3 comprises 14 residues. Germline values: CDR1 DFQATT, CDR2 SNEGSKA (reference sequence). CDR3 DNA sequence: TGCAGTGCTAGTGGGAGGGCCTTTTTAAAGACCCAGTACTTC. Its protein product is CSASGRAFLKTQYF.

The chain recombines TRBV6-5 with TRBJ2-5; no reliable D call. Germline CDR1 is MNHEY and CDR2 is SVGAGI. The V end was cut by 6 bases, the J end by 5 bases, with 7 bases between. The CDR3 sequence is 11 residues long. CDR3 region: CASRVEETQYF. CDR3 DNA: TGTGCCAGCAGGGTGGAGGAGACCCAGTACTTC.

The chain joins TRBV5-1 to TRBJ1-3; D is perhaps TRBD1 (5 bases). Per the germline V gene, CDR1 is SGHRS and CDR2 is YFSETQ. V was shortened by 1 base and J by 3 bases, with 8 bases between the two germline ends. The CDR3 contains 14 residues. The CDR3 nucleotides are TGCGCCAGCAGCTTGTCAGGGTATGGAAACACCATATATTTT. Translated: CASSLSGYGNTIYF.

This clone has just a few counts. This chain joins TRBV4-3 and TRBJ1-4, with a weak D call TRBD1 (5 bases). The CDR3 sequence is 18 residues long. Deletions cut 0 bases from V and 10 bases from J, with 24 bases between. Germline CDR1 reads LGHNA; CDR2 reads YSLEER. The CDR3 spells CASSQDLPVDSTLGKLFF. CDR3 nucleotide sequence: TGCGCCAGCAGCCAAGACCTGCCCGTTGACAGTACCCTCGGAAAACTGTTTTTT.

The genes are TRBV6-5 and TRBJ1-4, with TRBD1 matching 10 bases. The germline CDR1 and CDR2 sequences are MNHEY and SVGAGI. J was trimmed by 7 bases and V by 2 bases; bases with no gene match: 7. The CDR3 consists of 16 residues. Here the CDR3 DNA reads TGTGCCAGCAGTTACACGTCGACAGGGGGCCTTGAAAAACTGTTTTTT. Its translation is CASSYTSTGGLEKLFF.

The rearrangement uses TRBV27 and TRBJ1-1; 8 bases are shared with TRBD1. Germline V gene sequence: CDR1 MNHEY, CDR2 SMNVEV (reference sequence). The CDR3 totals 14 residues. Trimming removed 6 bases from V and 0 bases from J; junction bases left unmatched: 3. The chain's CDR3 is CASSIRGLNTEAFF. The CDR3 nucleotides are TGTGCCAGCAGCATCAGGGGGCTGAACACTGAAGCTTTCTTT.

The J gene is TRBJ1-1, the V gene TRBV11-2; unclear D gene. The V end lost 1 base, the J end lost 2 bases, and 5 bases lay between the germline ends. Germline V lookup: CDR1 SGHAT, CDR2 FQNNGV. The CDR3 is made up of 13 amino acids. The CDR3 reads CASSLVQNTEAFF. As DNA, the CDR3 is TGTGCCAGCAGCTTAGTCCAAAACACTGAAGCTTTCTTT.

The CDR3 DNA reads as TGTGCCAGCAGGCGAACGACAGGGGCGAGGTACGAGCAGTACTTC. Amino acids: CASRRTTGARYEQYF. V and J are TRBV6-5 and TRBJ2-7, with 8 bases aligning to TRBD1. The V gene end was trimmed by 6 bases and the J gene end by 4 bases; junction bases not matched to a gene: 11. The germline V gene encodes CDR1 MNHEY and CDR2 SVGAGI. This CDR3 has 15 residues.